The 10 T cell receptor beta chains listed next were all sequenced from one sample in a study of response to subunit inactivated influenza vaccine. In TCRdb, the RT-PCR reads were re-called with MiXCR into one record per CDR3 protein. The sample includes approximately 680,000 distinct CDR3 sequences, around a sixth seen only once; the top ten take roughly 11%. The sequences come from PBMCs from blood, collected roughly 12 days after vaccination. Source of these receptors: a man aged 50 to 60 who received an inactivated influenza vaccine.

This clonotype was observed a few times. The V call is TRBV10-2, the J call TRBJ2-5; possible D gene TRBD2, 5 bases. This CDR3 spans 16 amino acids. Per germline, CDR1 WSHSY and CDR2 SAAADI. Trimming removed 7 bases at V and 5 bases at J, with 23 bases between. CDR3 bases: TGCGCCAGCATCCTCCACGGGGAGACCCCCCCGGAGACCCAGTACTTC. This sequence encodes CASILHGETPPETQYF.

At least ten counts were recorded for this clonotype. For the CDR3, the DNA is TGTGCCAGCAGCGAAACAGGGTCCTACGAGCAGTACTTC. Protein sequence: CASSETGSYEQYF. This rearrangement joins TRBV9 to TRBJ2-7; the D gene is possibly TRBD1 (6 bases). The V end lost 3 bases, the J end lost 1 base, and 8 bases lay between the germline ends. This CDR3 region has 13 residues. The germline V gene has CDR1 SGDLS and CDR2 YYNGEE.

CDR3 coding DNA: TGCGCCAGCAGCCAAGCAACCTACAGGGACAACACCGGGGAGCTGTTTTTT. Its translation is CASSQATYRDNTGELFF. V is TRBV4-3 and J is TRBJ2-2, with D tentatively TRBD1 (6 bases). Germline V gene sequence: CDR1 LGHNA, CDR2 YSLEER. The CDR3 covers 17 residues. V was cut by 1 base and J by 2 bases, with 14 bases left in between.

Many counts were recorded for this clonotype. V is TRBV27 and J is TRBJ1-1, with D perhaps TRBD1 (5 bases). This CDR3 has 15 residues. The ends were cut back, 6 bases at V and 1 base at J, with 15 bases in the middle. The germline CDR1 and CDR2 sequences are MNHEY and SMNVEV (reference sequence). CDR3 sequence reads: CASRNAWGGNTEAFF. CDR3 DNA sequence: TGTGCCAGCAGAAATGCATGGGGCGGGAACACTGAAGCTTTCTTT.

Points on this clonotype: This may arise from a read error, as a much more abundant clone is one base away. The CDR3 spells CASSLEGSTYNEQFF. The DNA of the CDR3 is TGTGCCAGCAGCTTAGAAGGCTCCACCTACAATGAGCAGTTCTTC. The rearrangement joins TRBV11-3 to TRBJ2-1; D unclear. This CDR3 is built from 15 residues. Deletions cut 0 bases from V and 2 bases from J, with 8 bases between. Per the germline V gene, CDR1 is SGHNT and CDR2 is YENEEA.

This clonotype was recorded a few times. V gene TRBV4-1 combines with J gene TRBJ2-4; D perhaps matches TRBD1 (6 bases). This CDR3 has 15 amino acids. Per the germline V gene, CDR1 is MGHRA and CDR2 is YSYEKL. Trimming left V 0 bases short and J 4 bases short, with 10 bases between. CDR3 protein: CASSQEPQGKNIQYF. The CDR3, as DNA: TGCGCCAGCAGCCAAGAGCCCCAGGGGAAAAACATTCAGTACTTC.

This clonotype was observed a few times. The chain recombines TRBV20-1 with TRBJ2-5; D is unresolved. Germline V CDR1 and CDR2: DFQATT, SNEGSKA (reference sequence). With 2 bases removed from V and 2 bases from J, the gap between germline ends came to 3 bases. The length of the CDR3 is 11 residues. CDR3 nucleotides: TGCAGTGCTAGAAAACAAGAGACCCAGTACTTC. Its translation: CSARKQETQYF.

V and J are TRBV20-1 and TRBJ2-3; D possibly corresponds to TRBD2 (5 bases). The germline gives CDR1 DFQATT, CDR2 SNEGSKA (reference sequence). CDR3 size: 14 residues. V was pared by 0 bases and J by 6 bases, with 13 bases between. In nucleotides, the CDR3 is TGCAGTGCTAGAGATACTTCGGGGTTGGATACGCAGTATTTT. Protein product: CSARDTSGLDTQYF.

This clonotype was counted a few times. A junction end diverges from the germline sequence, so it may reflect a read error. The rearrangement links TRBV7-7 to TRBJ1-4; 9 bases are a match to TRBD1. Germline V gene sequence: CDR1 SSHAT, CDR2 FNYEAQ (reference sequence). The CDR3 is made up of 15 amino acids. The CDR3 DNA follows: TGTGCTAGCAGCGCCACAGGGGGCTTCGGGGAAAAACTGTTTTTT. Its protein product is CASSATGGFGEKLFF.

This clonotype came up a few times. The chain joins TRBV4-3 to TRBJ2-5; D gene uncertain. V lost 0 bases and J 1 base, leaving 9 bases between the germline ends. CDR3 length equals 15 residues. Per the germline V gene, CDR1 is LGHNA and CDR2 is YSLEER. The CDR3 DNA is TGCGCCAGCAGCCAAGATTACCAGCTCCAAGAGACCCAGTACTTC. As protein: CASSQDYQLQETQYF.